The 9 T cell receptor beta chains below were found in one sample sequenced in a study of blood T cell repertoires in COVID-19. The data were produced by immunoSEQ multiplex PCR, yet TCRdb's version contains in-frame clones alone and is incomplete. In the table there are 140,000 to 150,000 clones, around 90% of which are singletons. Material: peripheral blood. The origin of the receptors is a woman aged 45-60 years with acute or convalescent COVID-19.

V usage is TRBV6-5 and J usage is TRBJ1-2, with a weak D call TRBD1 (6 bases). Germline loops: CDR1 MNHEY, CDR2 SVGAGI. The CDR3 has 14 residues. V was pared by 6 bases and J by 2 bases, with 13 bases between. The DNA for the CDR3 is TGTGCCAGCAGATCCGGGACATCAAACTATGGCTACACCTTC. Translation gives CASRSGTSNYGYTF.

V and J are TRBV25-1 and TRBJ1-5; 9 bases are shared with TRBD1. CDR3 size: 15 residues. The ends lost 6 bases at V and 5 bases at J; junction bases unmatched: 8. Germline lookup yields CDR1 MGHDK and CDR2 SYGVNS. This chain's CDR3 is CASSAGTGLHQPQHF. CDR3 bases: TGTGCCAGCAGCGCTGGGACAGGGCTTCATCAGCCCCAGCATTTT.

V gene TRBV10-1 combines with J gene TRBJ1-2; 9 nucleotides line up with TRBD1. Germline V gene lookup returns CDR1 WNHNN and CDR2 SYGVQD (reference sequence). The CDR3 is 13 residues long. V lost 5 bases and J lost 6; bases outside the gene matches: 4. The CDR3 DNA sequence: TGCGCCAGCAGTCAGGACAGGGGTCATGGCTACACCTTC. It is translated as CASSQDRGHGYTF.

This clone has just one count. The chain recombines TRBV6-5 with TRBJ2-1, with unresolved D. Germline loops: CDR1 MNHEY, CDR2 SVGAGI. V was clipped by 1 base and J by 9 bases, with 4 bases between them. There are 11 residues in the CDR3. The DNA for the CDR3 is TGTGCCAGCAGTTACTTCGGTGAGCAGTTCTTC. This translates into CASSYFGEQFF.

For the CDR3, the DNA is TGTGCCATCAGTGAGTATGGGACAGGAAATCAGCCCCAGCATTTT. Amino acid sequence: CAISEYGTGNQPQHF. The V and J genes are TRBV10-3 and TRBJ1-5; 8 bases map to TRBD1. This CDR3 has 15 amino acids. Trimming removed 1 base from V and 4 bases from J; junction bases left unmatched: 3. In germline, CDR1 is ENHRY, CDR2 SYGVKD.

The V and J genes are TRBV2 and TRBJ1-2; tentative D call: TRBD1 (5 bases). Germline lookup yields CDR1 SNHLY and CDR2 FYNNEI. The length of the CDR3 is 13 residues. Trimming removed 3 bases from V and 8 bases from J, with 13 bases in between. The CDR3 coding sequence is TGTGCCAGCAGTGACGGGGGGGGTAAAGGCTACACCTTC. Amino acids: CASSDGGGKGYTF.

The chain is built from TRBV6-5 and TRBJ2-1; the match to TRBD2 covers 10 bases. CDR1 MNHEY and CDR2 SVGAGI come from the germline V gene. CDR3 length equals 15 residues. V was pared by 8 bases and J by 7 bases, with 11 bases of the junction left unmatched. CDR3 nucleotides: TGTGCCAGCGACCCTACTAGCGGGATTCGGAATGAGCAGTTCTTC. As protein: CASDPTSGIRNEQFF.

The genes are TRBV4-1 and TRBJ2-3, with D possibly matching TRBD2 (6 bases). V was cut by 0 bases and J by 0 bases, with 10 bases left in between. The CDR3 has 16 residues. CDR1 MGHRA and CDR2 YSYEKL come from the germline V gene. CDR3 protein: CASSQEGTPSTDTQYF. As DNA, the CDR3 is TGCGCCAGCAGCCAAGAAGGGACTCCTAGCACAGATACGCAGTATTTT.

This clone showed up just once. The chain combines TRBV5-4 with TRBJ1-4; possible D gene TRBD1, 6 bases. The CDR3 length is 15 residues. Trimming removed 0 bases from V and 5 bases from J, with 11 bases in between. CDR1 is SGHNT and CDR2 is YYREEE in the germline V gene (reference sequence). Here the CDR3 reads CASSLGTGLNEKLFF. Written as DNA, the CDR3 is TGTGCCAGCAGCTTGGGCACAGGGTTGAATGAAAAACTGTTTTTT.